Listed below are T cell receptor beta chains from one sample, sequenced in a study of cytomegalovirus exposure and HLA in healthy donors. Using immunoSEQ multiplex PCR, the repertoire was profiled, and TCRdb retains in-frame clones only, with some absent. The sample records approximately 110,000 clones, 74% being singletons. What was sequenced was PBMCs. Every receptor here comes from a woman aged 45-65 years in good health and CMV-seropositive. Both conserved end residues are trimmed from each CDR3. For some rows the clone size is stated as once, few or many, or as a class when expanded; others skip it.

V: TRBV4-1
size: -
J: TRBJ1-5
CDR3: ASSQPGLSLQPQH

V: TRBV12-5
size: -
J: TRBJ2-1
CDR3: ASGNSGAYNEQF

V: TRBV19
size: -
J: TRBJ2-7
CDR3: ASSSYRATWYEQY

V: TRBV7-8
size: -
J: TRBJ2-1
CDR3: ASSLLGTVNNEQF

V: TRBV5-1
size: -
J: TRBJ2-7
CDR3: ASSSIGQGSSEQY

V: TRBV19
size: -
J: TRBJ2-5
CDR3: ASSMAGQGGETQY

V: TRBV7-2
size: -
J: TRBJ1-2
CDR3: ASSLVQGTYGYT

V: TRBV28
size: -
J: TRBJ2-7
CDR3: ASSSRDSSYEQY

V: TRBV11-2
size: -
J: TRBJ2-7
CDR3: ASSLLRSGEQY

V: TRBV2
size: medium-sized
J: TRBJ1-5
CDR3: ASSGPGLDQPQH